Below, one T cell receptor (beta chain) is given with its context. What it binds is not known. This entry belongs to a study of cytomegalovirus exposure and HLA in healthy donors. Study-wide context: It was reported in a later analysis that the same platform had been used for the 120 validation repertoires as for the 666 first-cohort repertoires.

Whole-study findings and limits: In the 120 validation repertoires, about 94% of cluster scores exceeded 0, per a later analysis.

An approximately 130-subject validation cohort, separate from the 666-subject first cohort, supplied the donors. The assay was immunoSEQ multiplex PCR, and TCRdb's table has in-frame clones only and misses some. The sample carries approximately 100,000 clones, around nine tenths recorded once. The CDR3 totals 14 residues. Germline values: CDR1 SNHLY, CDR2 FYNNEI. Losses at the gene ends were 3 bases for V and 10 bases for J; bases not matched to a gene: 5. The source is a woman under 40 in good health and CMV-seronegative. The chain combines TRBV2 with TRBJ1-4; 10 bases line up with TRBD1. The specimen was PBMCs. CDR3 sequence (DNA): TGTGCCAGCAGTGACGGGACAGGGGTCGGAAAACTGTTTTTT. The encoded protein is CASSDGTGVGKLFF.